The sequence of this T cell receptor (beta chain) was determined in a study of identical twins' blood T cells (dated by TCRdb to 2013 to 2014). Concerning the study at large: The approximately 12 libraries, six for the alpha chain and six for the beta chain, yielded about 50 million Illumina reads in total. To assess how genetics influences repertoire formation, the study used next-generation sequencing to compare the TCR alpha and beta chain repertoires of three pairs of monozygous twins. The paper as a whole reports these results and caveats: V gene usage was reported to be markedly more similar within twin pairs than between unrelated donors, even among non-selected out-of-frame TCRbeta clonotypes. The number of shared CDR3 clonotypes between two donors was mainly determined by the product of their cloneset sizes, and twins did not clearly deviate from this trend. Environmental influences could not be excluded as an explanation for twin similarity, since twins were reared together. Independent studies were stated to be required to validate the proposed role of the TCRalpha J segment in MHC recognition during thymic selection. Among the most abundant TCRbeta clonotypes, every donor shared more CDR3 sequences with her own twin than with unrelated donors.

According to the germline V gene, CDR1 reads SNHLY and CDR2 reads FYNNEI. The CDR3, from cysteine to phenylalanine, totals 13 residues. Of the read, only the CDR3 DNA is kept; its 39 bases are in frame from base 1. Trimming takes 8 bases from V and 2 bases from J, and the germline ends sit 11 bases apart. The library was obtained by 5' RACE. The listed sequencing device is Illumina Genome Analyzer IIx. To prepare the RNA-based TCR cDNA libraries, a previously described protocol was followed, with several modifications. To prevent cross-contamination, barcodes specific to each sample were added to both ends of every TCR cDNA library during cDNA synthesis and amplification. As for the authors' bioinformatics: Each individual had between about 95,000 and nearly 550,000 identified clonotypes, and each library contained roughly 2 to 4 million CDR3-containing reads. Reads with improper barcode index combinations were discarded, and clonesets were then built for each library with the MiTCR software. During the assembly of CDR3 clonotypes by MiTCR, low-quality reads were filtered or rescued and PCR and sequencing errors were corrected. Artificial out-of-frame clonotypes were removed by being mapped to in-frame sequences, with one indel in the CDR3 allowed. V and J gene usage similarity between donors was measured as Jensen-Shannon divergence divided by mean entropy. Using fastp at Q25 and MiXCR, TCRdb reprocessed the public reads and kept productive beta chains. Each CDR3 protein gets just one entry, which takes the most common genes and DNA from the rows behind it. The V and J calls, along with clone size, are taken from TCRdb and not from the paper's own processing. The sample contains fewer than 450,000 distinct CDR3 sequences, around 30% of them found a single time. The ten largest clones capture around 5.6% of the sample.

This clonotype occurred a few times. Its antigen specificity is not known. Base qualities are not provided; no much larger clone lies one nucleotide away. The donors were six healthy women who made up three monozygous twin pairs. All three twin pairs had been reared together, and it was thought likely that the same infectious agents and vaccines had been met by these twin pairs. TCR cDNA libraries were prepared from RNA that had been isolated from peripheral blood mononuclear cells. Sequences were obtained from PBMCs. The chain is made from TRBV2 and TRBJ2-3, with no D gene named confidently. The receptor comes from a woman between 18 and 49 years old in good health. The nucleotide sequence reads TGTGCCAGCGGGGTAACCGACACAGATACGCAGTATTTT. It codes for CASGVTDTDTQYF.